This T cell receptor (beta chain) was retrieved from a study of shared clonotypes between healthy human individuals. Background on the study: The donor pool was made up of a couple of women and a few men aged 18 to 49. Used for every donor were three CD4 naive, three CD4 memory, two CD8 naive and one CD8 memory plate. General study findings and limits: Rarefaction showed that sequencing of sorted subsets was incomplete (despite large depth).

CD45RO-negative, CCR7-positively selected cells formed the naive CD8 fraction, excluding terminally differentiated effector memory CD45RA+ cells. Comment on this clone: As yet, its antigen is unknown. The sample has other DNA sequences that encode this CDR3 too.

The CDR3 runs 16 residues. Germline CDR1 and CDR2: SEHNR and FQNEAQ (reference sequence). V shed 1 base, J shed 2 bases, and the junction held 3 bases outside the gene matches. Produced via immunoSEQ multiplex PCR; TCRdb's table is partial and in-frame only. The sample consists of nearly 2 million clones, 85% to 95% of them appearing once. This chain joins TRBV7-9 and TRBJ2-3; 10 bases map to TRBD2. The clonotype originates from a young man in good health. What was sequenced was naive CD8+ T cells sorted from blood. The CDR3 region has the DNA TGTGCCAGCAGCTTAGGGACTAGCGGAGTCACAGATACGCAGTATTTT. This codes for CASSLGTSGVTDTQYF.